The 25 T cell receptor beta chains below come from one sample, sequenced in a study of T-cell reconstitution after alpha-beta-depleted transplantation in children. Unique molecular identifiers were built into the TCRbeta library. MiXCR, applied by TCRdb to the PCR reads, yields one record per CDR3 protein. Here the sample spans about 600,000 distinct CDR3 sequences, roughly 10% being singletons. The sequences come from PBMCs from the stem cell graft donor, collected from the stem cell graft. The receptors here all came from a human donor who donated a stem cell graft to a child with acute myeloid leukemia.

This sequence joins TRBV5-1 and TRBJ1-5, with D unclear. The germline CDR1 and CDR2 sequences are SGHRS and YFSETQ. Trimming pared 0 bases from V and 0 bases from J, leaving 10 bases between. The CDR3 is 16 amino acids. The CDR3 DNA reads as TGCGCCAGCAGCTTGGAGGGATCGGCTAGCAATCAGCCCCAGCATTTT. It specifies CASSLEGSASNQPQHF.

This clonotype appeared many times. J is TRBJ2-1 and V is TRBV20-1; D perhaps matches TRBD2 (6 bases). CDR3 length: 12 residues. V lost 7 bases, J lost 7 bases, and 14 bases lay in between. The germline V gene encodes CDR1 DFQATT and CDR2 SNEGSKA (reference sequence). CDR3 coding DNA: TGCAGTGGACCGGGGCTAGCGAATGAGCAGTTCTTC. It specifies CSGPGLANEQFF.

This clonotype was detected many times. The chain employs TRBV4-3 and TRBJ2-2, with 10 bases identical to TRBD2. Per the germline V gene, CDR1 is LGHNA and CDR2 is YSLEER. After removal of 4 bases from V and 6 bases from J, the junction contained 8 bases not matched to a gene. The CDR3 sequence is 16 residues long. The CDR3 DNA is TGCGCCAGCAGCCCGGCCTGGAGCGGGAGGGCCGGGGAGCTGTTTTTT. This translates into CASSPAWSGRAGELFF.

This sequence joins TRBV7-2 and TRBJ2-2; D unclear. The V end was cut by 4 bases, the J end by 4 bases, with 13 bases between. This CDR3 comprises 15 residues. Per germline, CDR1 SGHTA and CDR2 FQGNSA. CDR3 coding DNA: TGTGCCAGCAGCTCGTCGACCGGGCGCACCGGGGAGCTGTTTTTT. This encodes CASSSSTGRTGELFF.

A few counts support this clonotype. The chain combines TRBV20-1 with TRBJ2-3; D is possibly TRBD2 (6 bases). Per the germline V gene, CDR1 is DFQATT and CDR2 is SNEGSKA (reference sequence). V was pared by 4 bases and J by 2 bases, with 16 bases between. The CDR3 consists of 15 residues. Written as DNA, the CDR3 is TGCAGTGCTACCTTAAACGGGAGAAACACAGATACGCAGTATTTT. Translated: CSATLNGRNTDTQYF.

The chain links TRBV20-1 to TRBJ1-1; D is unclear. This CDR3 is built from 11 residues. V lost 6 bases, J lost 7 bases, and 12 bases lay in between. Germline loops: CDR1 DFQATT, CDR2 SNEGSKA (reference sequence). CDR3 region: CSASDGGEAFF. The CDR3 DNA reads TGCAGTGCCTCGGACGGTGGTGAAGCTTTCTTT.

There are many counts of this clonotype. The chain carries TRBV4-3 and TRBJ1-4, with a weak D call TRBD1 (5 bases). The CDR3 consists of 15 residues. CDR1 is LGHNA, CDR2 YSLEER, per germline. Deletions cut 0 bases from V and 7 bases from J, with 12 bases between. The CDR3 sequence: CASSQDWGYGEKLFF. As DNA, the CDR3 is TGCGCCAGCAGCCAAGATTGGGGCTATGGTGAAAAACTGTTTTTT.

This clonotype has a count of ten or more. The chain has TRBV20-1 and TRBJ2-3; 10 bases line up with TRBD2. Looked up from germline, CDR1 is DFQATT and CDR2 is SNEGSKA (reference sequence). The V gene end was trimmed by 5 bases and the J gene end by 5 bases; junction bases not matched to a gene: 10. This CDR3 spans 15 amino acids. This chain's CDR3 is CSASPLAGVGDTQYF. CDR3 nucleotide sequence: TGCAGTGCTTCCCCTCTAGCGGGAGTGGGAGATACGCAGTATTTT.

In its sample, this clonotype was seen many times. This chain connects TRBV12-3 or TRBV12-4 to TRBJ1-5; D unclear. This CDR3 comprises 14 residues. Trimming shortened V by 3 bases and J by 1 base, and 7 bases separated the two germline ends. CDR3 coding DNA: TGTGCCAGCAGTTTCGCCGGGAGCAATCAGCCCCAGCATTTT. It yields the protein CASSFAGSNQPQHF.

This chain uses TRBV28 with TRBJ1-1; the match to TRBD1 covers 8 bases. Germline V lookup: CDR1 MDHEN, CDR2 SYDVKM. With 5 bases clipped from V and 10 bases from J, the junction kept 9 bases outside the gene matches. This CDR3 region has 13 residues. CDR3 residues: CASSVTMDRAAFF. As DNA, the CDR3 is TGTGCCAGCAGTGTTACTATGGACAGGGCAGCTTTCTTT.

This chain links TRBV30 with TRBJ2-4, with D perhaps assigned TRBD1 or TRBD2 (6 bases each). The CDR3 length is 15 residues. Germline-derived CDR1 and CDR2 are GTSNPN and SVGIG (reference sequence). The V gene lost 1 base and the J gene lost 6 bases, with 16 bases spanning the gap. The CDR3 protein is CAWSDTGRRGNIQYF. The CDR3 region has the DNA TGTGCCTGGAGTGACACAGGGCGGAGGGGAAACATTCAGTACTTC.

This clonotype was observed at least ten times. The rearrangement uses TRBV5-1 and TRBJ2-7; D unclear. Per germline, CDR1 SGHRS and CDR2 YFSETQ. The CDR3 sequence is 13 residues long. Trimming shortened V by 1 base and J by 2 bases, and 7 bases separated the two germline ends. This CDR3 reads CASSLPSPYEQYF. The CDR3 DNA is TGCGCCAGCAGCTTGCCCAGTCCCTACGAGCAGTACTTC.

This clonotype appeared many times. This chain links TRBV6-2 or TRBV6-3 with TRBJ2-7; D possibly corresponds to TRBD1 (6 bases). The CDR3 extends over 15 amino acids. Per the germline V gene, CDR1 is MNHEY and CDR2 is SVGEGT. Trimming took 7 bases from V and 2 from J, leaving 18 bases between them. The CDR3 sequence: CASNSRDKGAYEQYF. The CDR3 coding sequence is TGTGCCAGCAACTCCCGGGACAAGGGGGCCTACGAGCAGTACTTC.

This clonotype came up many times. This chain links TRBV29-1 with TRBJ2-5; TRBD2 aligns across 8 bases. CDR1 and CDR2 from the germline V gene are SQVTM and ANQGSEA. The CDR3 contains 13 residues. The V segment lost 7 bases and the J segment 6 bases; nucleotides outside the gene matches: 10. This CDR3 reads CSAGSGSGKTQYF. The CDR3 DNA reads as TGCAGCGCCGGGAGCGGGAGTGGAAAGACCCAGTACTTC.

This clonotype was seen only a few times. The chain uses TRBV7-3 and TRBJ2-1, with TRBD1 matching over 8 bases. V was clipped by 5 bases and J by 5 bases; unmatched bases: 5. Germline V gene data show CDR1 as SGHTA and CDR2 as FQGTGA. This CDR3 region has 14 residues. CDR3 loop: CASSPDRGNNEQFF. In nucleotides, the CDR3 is TGTGCCAGCAGCCCCGACAGGGGAAACAATGAGCAGTTCTTC. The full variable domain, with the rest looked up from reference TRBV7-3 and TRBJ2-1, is GAGVSQTPSNKVTEKGKYVELRCDPISGHTALYWYRQSLGQGPEFLIYFQGTGAADDSGLPNDRFFAVRPEGSVSTLKIQRTERGDSAVYLCASSPDRGNNEQFFGPGTRLTVL.

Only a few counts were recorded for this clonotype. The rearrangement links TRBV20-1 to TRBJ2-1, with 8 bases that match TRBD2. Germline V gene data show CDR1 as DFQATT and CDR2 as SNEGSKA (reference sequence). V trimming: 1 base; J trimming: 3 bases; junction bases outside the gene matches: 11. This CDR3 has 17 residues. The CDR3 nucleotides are TGCAGTGCTAGAGCGCCCCGGGCGGGGGGCGGCTACAATGAGCAGTTCTTC. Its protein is CSARAPRAGGGYNEQFF.

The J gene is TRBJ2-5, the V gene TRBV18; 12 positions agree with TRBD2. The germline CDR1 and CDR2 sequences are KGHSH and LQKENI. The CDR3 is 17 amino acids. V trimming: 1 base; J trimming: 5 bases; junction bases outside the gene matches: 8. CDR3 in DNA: TGTGCCAGCTCACCACTCCTCAGGACTAGCGGGAATGAGACCCAGTACTTC. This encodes CASSPLLRTSGNETQYF.

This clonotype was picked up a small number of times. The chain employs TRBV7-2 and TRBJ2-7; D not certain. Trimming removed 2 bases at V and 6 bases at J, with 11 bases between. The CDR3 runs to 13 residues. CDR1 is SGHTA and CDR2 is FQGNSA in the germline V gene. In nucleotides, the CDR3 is TGTGCCAGCAGCTTATTTCTGGCCCTCGAGCAGTACTTC. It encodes CASSLFLALEQYF. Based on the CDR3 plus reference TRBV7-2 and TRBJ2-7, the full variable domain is GAGVSQSPSNKVTEKGKDVELRCDPISGHTALYWYRQSLGQGLEFLIYFQGNSAPDKSGLPSDRFSAERTGGSVSTLTIQRTQQEDSAVYLCASSLFLALEQYFGPGTRLTVT.

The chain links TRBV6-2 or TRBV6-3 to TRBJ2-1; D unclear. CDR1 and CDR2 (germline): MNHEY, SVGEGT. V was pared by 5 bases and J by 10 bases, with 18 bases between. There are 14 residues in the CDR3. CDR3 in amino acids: CASSAPIPAIEQFF. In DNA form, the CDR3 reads TGTGCCAGCAGTGCCCCGATACCTGCAATCGAGCAGTTCTTC.

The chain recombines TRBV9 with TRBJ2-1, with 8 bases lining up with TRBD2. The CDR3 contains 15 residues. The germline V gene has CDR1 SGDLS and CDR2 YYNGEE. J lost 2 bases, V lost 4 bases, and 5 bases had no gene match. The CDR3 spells CASSPWTSPYNEQFF. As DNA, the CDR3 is TGTGCCAGCAGCCCATGGACTAGCCCCTACAATGAGCAGTTCTTC.

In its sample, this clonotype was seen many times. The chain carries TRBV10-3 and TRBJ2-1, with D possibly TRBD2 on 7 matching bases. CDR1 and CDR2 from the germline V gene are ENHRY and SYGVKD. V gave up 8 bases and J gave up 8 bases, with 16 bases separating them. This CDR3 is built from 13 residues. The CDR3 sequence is CAIRGAPLDEQFF. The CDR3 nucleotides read TGTGCCATCCGGGGGGCGCCCCTTGATGAGCAGTTCTTC.

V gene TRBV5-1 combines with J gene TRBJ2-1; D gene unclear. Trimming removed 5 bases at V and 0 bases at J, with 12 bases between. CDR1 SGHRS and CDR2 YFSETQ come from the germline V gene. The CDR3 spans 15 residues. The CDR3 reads CASRISSSSYNEQFF. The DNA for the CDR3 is TGCGCCAGCAGAATCTCGAGTAGCTCCTACAATGAGCAGTTCTTC.

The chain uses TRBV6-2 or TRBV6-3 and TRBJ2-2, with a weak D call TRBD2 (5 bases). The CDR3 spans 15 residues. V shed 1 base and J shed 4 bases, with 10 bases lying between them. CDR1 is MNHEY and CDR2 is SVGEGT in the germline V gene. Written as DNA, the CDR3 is TGTGCCAGCAGTTACTTGGACTCGGGCACCGGGGAGCTGTTTTTT. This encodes CASSYLDSGTGELFF.

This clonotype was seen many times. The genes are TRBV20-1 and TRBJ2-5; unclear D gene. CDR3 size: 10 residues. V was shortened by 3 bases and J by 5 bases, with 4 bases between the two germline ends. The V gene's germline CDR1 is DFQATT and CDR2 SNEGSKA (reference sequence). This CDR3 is CSASPETQYF. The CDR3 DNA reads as TGCAGTGCTAGCCCGGAGACCCAGTACTTC.

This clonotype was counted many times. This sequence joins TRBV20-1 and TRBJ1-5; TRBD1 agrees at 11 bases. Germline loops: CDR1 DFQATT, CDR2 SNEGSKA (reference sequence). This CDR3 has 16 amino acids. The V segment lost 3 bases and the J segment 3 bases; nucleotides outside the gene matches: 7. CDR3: CSARADRGRNNQPQHF. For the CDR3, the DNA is TGCAGTGCTAGGGCGGACAGGGGGCGAAACAATCAGCCCCAGCATTTT.